The T cell receptor (beta chain) under discussion was sequenced for a study of T cell changes during pregnancy in multiple sclerosis. Assay: immunoSEQ multiplex PCR; the TCRdb copy retains only in-frame clones and omits some. The table includes 20,000 to 25,000 clones, 70% to 90% detected once. The CDR3 is 16 residues long. After removal of 6 bases from V and 11 bases from J, the junction contained 15 bases not matched to a gene. The chain couples TRBV23-1 to TRBJ1-6; TRBD1 matches 8 bases. TRBV23-1 is an open reading frame, and its role is uncertain. Sequencing used CD8+ T cells from peripheral blood mononuclear cells, obtained in the second trimester of pregnancy. The source is a female donor in good health, enrolled as a control in a pregnancy study. In DNA, the CDR3 is TGCGCCAGCAGACCTGCCCCAGGGGGCTCGGCGGCACCCCTCCACTTT. It codes for CASRPAPGGSAAPLHF.